This TCR beta chain was captured by sequencing in a study of cytomegalovirus exposure and HLA in healthy donors. Using immunoSEQ multiplex PCR, the repertoire was profiled, and TCRdb retains in-frame clones only, with some absent. The data show roughly 43,000 clones, about 93% seen once. The germline gives CDR1 SGHAT, CDR2 FQDESV (reference sequence). V shed 5 bases, J shed 5 bases, and the junction held 5 bases outside the gene matches. The length of the CDR3 is 13 residues. This clonotype was sampled from a man younger than 35 in good health and CMV-seronegative. The V gene is TRBV11-1, the J gene TRBJ2-5; TRBD1 matches 7 bases. Source material: PBMCs. CDR3 loop: CASSATGSETQYF. In DNA, the CDR3 is TGTGCCAGCAGCGCGACAGGGTCGGAGACCCAGTACTTC.